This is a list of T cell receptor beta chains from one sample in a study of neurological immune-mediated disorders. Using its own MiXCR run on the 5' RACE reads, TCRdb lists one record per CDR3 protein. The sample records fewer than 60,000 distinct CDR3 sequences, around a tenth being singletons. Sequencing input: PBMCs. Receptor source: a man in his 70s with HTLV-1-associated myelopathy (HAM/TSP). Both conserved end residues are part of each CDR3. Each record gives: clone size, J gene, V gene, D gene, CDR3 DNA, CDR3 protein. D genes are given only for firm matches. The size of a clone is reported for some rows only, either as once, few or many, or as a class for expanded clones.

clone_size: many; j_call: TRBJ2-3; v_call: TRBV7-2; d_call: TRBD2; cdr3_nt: TGTGCCAGCAGCCTGGGACTAGCGGGAGCCGATTTT; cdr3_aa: CASSLGLAGADF
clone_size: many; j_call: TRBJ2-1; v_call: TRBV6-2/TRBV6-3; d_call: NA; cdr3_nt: TGTGCCATCGAGGGCCAAATGCGGCATGAGCAGTTCTTC; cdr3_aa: CAIEGQMRHEQFF
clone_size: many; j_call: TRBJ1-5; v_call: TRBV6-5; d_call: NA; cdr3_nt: TGTGCCAGCAGTCCCCGGGGCCTCAATCAGCCCCAGCATTTT; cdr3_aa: CASSPRGLNQPQHF
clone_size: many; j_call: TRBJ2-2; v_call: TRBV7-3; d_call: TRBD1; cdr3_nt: TGTGCCAGCAGCTTAAGGACAGGAGACACCGGGGAGCTGTTTTTT; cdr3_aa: CASSLRTGDTGELFF
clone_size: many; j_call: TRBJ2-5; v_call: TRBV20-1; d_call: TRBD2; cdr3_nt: TGCAGTGCTAGAGGGCCGCGGGCGGGAGGGCCCACGGAGACCCAGTACTTC; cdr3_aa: CSARGPRAGGPTETQYF
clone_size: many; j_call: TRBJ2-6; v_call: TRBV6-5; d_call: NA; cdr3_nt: TGTGCCAGCAAGCGTTCCTCTGGGGCCAACGTCCTGACTTTC; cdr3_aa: CASKRSSGANVLTF
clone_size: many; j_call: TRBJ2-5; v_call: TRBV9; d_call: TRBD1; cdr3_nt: TGTGCCAGCAGCGTACGGACAGGGGGAGAGACCCAGTACTTC; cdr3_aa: CASSVRTGGETQYF
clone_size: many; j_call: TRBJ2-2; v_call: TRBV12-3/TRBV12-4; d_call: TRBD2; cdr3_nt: TGTGCCAGCACTCTGAGCGGGGTAAACACCGGGGAGCTGTTTTTT; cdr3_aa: CASTLSGVNTGELFF
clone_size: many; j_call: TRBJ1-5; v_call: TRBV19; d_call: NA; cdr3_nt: TGTGCCAGTACCGGTCGATTAACCGCTCAGCCCCAGCATTTT; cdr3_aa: CASTGRLTAQPQHF
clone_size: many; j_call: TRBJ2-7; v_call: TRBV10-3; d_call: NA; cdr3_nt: TGTGCCATCAGCGAAGGTTCCCCAACCACCTACGAGCAGTACTTC; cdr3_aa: CAISEGSPTTYEQYF
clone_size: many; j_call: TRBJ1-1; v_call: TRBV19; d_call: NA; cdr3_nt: TGTGCCAGTAGTCTGACGTTCGGGACTGAAGCTTTCTTT; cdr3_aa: CASSLTFGTEAFF
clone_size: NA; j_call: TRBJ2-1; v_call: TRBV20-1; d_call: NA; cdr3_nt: TGCAGTGCTAGAGAGATGCGGAGGAACTTCTACAATGAGCAGTTCTTC; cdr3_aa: CSAREMRRNFYNEQFF
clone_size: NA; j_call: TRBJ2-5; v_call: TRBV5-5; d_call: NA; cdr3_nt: TGTGCCAGCAGCCCCTCTCCCGGTTCGGAGACCCAGTATTTC; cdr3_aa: CASSPSPGSETQYF
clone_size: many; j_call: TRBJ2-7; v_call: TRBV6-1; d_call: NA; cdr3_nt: TGTGCCAGCCCAAGTAACCACGAGCAGTACTTC; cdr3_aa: CASPSNHEQYF